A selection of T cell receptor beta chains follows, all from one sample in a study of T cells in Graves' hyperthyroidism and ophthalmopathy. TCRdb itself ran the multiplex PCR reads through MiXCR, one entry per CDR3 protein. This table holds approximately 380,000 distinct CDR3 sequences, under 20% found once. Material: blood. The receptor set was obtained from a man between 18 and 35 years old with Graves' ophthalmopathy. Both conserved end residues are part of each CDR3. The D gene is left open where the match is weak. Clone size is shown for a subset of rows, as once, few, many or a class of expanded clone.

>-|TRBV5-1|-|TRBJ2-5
TGCGCCAGCAGCTTAGGGGGGGGCGGCCCCCAAACCCAGTACTTC
CASSLGGGGPQTQYF
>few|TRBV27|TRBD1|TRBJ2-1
TGTGCCAGCAGTGAGAGGGACAGTCGATACAATGAGCAGTTCTTC
CASSERDSRYNEQFF
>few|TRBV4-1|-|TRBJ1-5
TGCGCCAGCAGCCAAGTTCAGTCGAATCAGCCCCAGCATTTT
CASSQVQSNQPQHF
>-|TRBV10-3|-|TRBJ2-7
TGTGCCATCAGTGAAGGGTACTCCTACGAGCAGTACTTC
CAISEGYSYEQYF
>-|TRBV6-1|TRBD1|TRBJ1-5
TGTGCCAGCAGGGGACAGGGTCCTAGCAATCAGCCCCAGCATTTT
CASRGQGPSNQPQHF
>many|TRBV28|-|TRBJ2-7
TGTGCCAGCAAGTTGGAGGGGACATCCTACGAGCAGTACTTC
CASKLEGTSYEQYF
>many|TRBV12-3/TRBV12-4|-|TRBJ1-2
TGTGCCAGCAGTCTGCAGGGGTTAGGCTATGGCTACACCTTC
CASSLQGLGYGYTF
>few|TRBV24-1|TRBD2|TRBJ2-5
TGTGCCACCAGTCCCGGCGGGGGGCCAGAGACCCAGTACTTC
CATSPGGGPETQYF
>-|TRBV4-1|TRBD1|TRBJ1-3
TGCGCCAGCAGCCAGACCGGGACAGGGGTCCGTATAAGCTCTGGAAACACCATATATTTT
CASSQTGTGVRISSGNTIYF
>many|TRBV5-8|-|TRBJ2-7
TGTGCCAGCAGCCACCACTACGAGCAGTACTTC
CASSHHYEQYF
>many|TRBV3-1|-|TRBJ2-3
TGTGCCAGCAGCCTCAGACCGGAACTTTTCACAGATACGCAGTATTTT
CASSLRPELFTDTQYF